This TCR beta chain was sequenced in a study of spatial heterogeneity in lung cancer. From the 5' RACE reads, TCRdb called clonotypes with MiXCR, one entry per CDR3 protein. The sample records thousands of distinct CDR3 sequences, less than 15% being singletons. Time point defined: sample taken at primary tumor resection. In this sample, this clonotype turned up many times. No antigen is known for it. General observations from the study: One measure, the expanded intratumoral alpha and beta TCR count, tracked tumor mutation counts. Of tumor T cells, an estimated coverage of around 7% was reached for alpha chains and approximately 14% for beta chains.

Germline assignment: CDR1 LGHNA and CDR2 YSLEER. V gave up 0 bases and J gave up 9 bases, with 11 bases separating them. This CDR3 contains 13 residues. This chain uses TRBV4-3 with TRBJ1-1; D uncertain. The sequencing used lung tumor tissue, collected at surgery. The receptor was derived from a male donor with early-stage non-small cell lung cancer. The CDR3 DNA reads TGCGCCAGCAGCCAAGACGCAGGCGGCAAAGCTTTCTTT. Translating it yields CASSQDAGGKAFF.